This T cell receptor beta chain was recorded in a study of T cell responses to AZD1222 COVID-19 vaccine (dated by TCRdb to about 2021). Turning to the overall study: TCR sequencing covered more than 230 trial participants: 200 to 220 given two doses of AZD1222 and around 25 given two doses of MenACWY control vaccine. Enrollment into the trials was organized by age into subgroups of 18-55, 56-69 and 70-plus years, and those subgroups contained approximately 160, 26 and 62 TCR-sequenced participants, respectively.

Looking up the germline V gene yields CDR1 SGHTA and CDR2 FQGNSA. V is clipped by 3 bases and J by 4 bases, and the sequence between their germline boundaries is 15 bases long. The CDR3 runs 16 amino acids, cysteine and phenylalanine included. Only the CDR3 region is kept as DNA, spanning 48 bases read in frame from base 1. The CDR3 regions of human TCRbeta chains were subjected to immunosequencing. The source study handled its data this way. TCRs in the repertoires were matched against a reference library of SARS-CoV-2-specific TCRs that had been generated with the MIRA antigen-specificity platform. Breadth meant the fraction of unique TCRs that were SARS-CoV-2-associated, whereas depth meant the fraction of total T cells that were SARS-CoV-2-associated. Using the MIRA data, each spike-specific TCR was assigned both to the spike region to which the TCR was reactive and to a CD4 or CD8 class. Log10-transformed breadth and depth values were compared by one-way ANOVA with Sidak's multiple comparisons tests. TCRdb limited this immuneACCESS table to in-frame rearrangements with V and J called. A share of clones is missing; checked studies link under half to unresolved V genes, and the rest is unexplained. That table supplies the V and J calls and clone size; D and trimming were determined from the DNA. Recorded for this sample are roughly 180,000 clones; over 80% of them occurred a single time. The top ten hold around 0.98% of the sample.

Only one count was recorded for this clone. Its recognized antigen is unknown. The record has no base qualities; no much larger clone is one base away. What the work shows at the level of the full study, not this receptor alone: Participants were mostly white British and included more females than males, and it was suggested by the authors that clonal diversity may have been underestimated. Because no day 14 peak-response samples were available, the repertoires could be characterized only after the peak T cell response. Reportedly, close to half of the unique spike-specific TCRs recognized epitopes lying outside the regions that are mutated in the B.1.351 and B.1.1.7 variants. Conclusions about previously exposed vaccinees were limited because only six AZD1222 recipients were SARS-CoV-2 seropositive at baseline. In the small 56-69-year group, the increase in depth fell short of significance, most likely because of low power. Spike-specific TCR breadth and depth rose significantly after two AZD1222 doses compared with day 0 and with MenACWY recipients. The vaccine-associated CD4 TCRs covered the entire spike protein, and the dominant responses fell in regions 160-218 and 743-854.

Taken with the paper, the label for time point translates to: about 28 days (+/-7) after the second vaccine dose. Read against the paper, the sample's treatment or condition label means: meningococcal conjugate vaccine given as trial control. Samples from vaccinated people were obtained from the UK trials COV001 and COV002, which included a single-blind randomized controlled phase 2/3 trial of AZD1222 (ChAdOx1 nCoV-19) in healthy adults. Trial participant PBMC samples were collected at day 0 and day 28 after the second dose for TCRbeta chain sequencing. This receptor was obtained from an adult who received the MenACWY meningococcal vaccine as a control. This chain joins TRBV7-2 to TRBJ2-2; the D gene assignment is ambiguous. Source: peripheral blood, taken 28 days after the second dose of the MenACWY control vaccine. The DNA sequence is as follows: TGTGCCAGCAGCTTTAGCACGACACGGGCCACCGGGGAGCTGTTTTTT. Translated, this is CASSFSTTRATGELFF.